The 26 T cell receptor beta chains presented below share a single source sample, sequenced in a study of molecular identifiers for immune sequencing clone quantification. TCRdb re-analysed the PCR reads in MiXCR, keeping a single row per CDR3 protein. The sample records about half a million distinct CDR3 sequences, approximately 25% being singletons. The sequencing input was naive CD8+ T cells from blood, with Jurkat cell RNA spiked in. As for subset: FACS-sorted CD8+CD4-CCR7+CD45RA+ naive T cells. All receptors derive from a human donor in good health. Some libraries in this study had Jurkat cell RNA spiked in.

This clonotype was seen a handful of times. The chain couples TRBV6-6 to TRBJ2-3, with TRBD1 matching 11 bases. The ends lost 6 bases at V and 6 bases at J; junction bases unmatched: 2. The CDR3 has 13 residues. CDR1 MNHNY and CDR2 SVGAGI come from the germline V gene (reference sequence). The CDR3 spells CASRRDRGDTQYF. The CDR3 nucleotides are TGTGCCAGCAGGAGGGACAGGGGGGATACGCAGTATTTT.

This clonotype was seen more than once but under ten times. This clone may be a read error of a much larger clone one base away. The genes are TRBV11-2 and TRBJ2-5, with 11 nucleotides matching TRBD2. Germline CDR1 and CDR2: SGHAT and FQNNGV. This CDR3 is built from 15 residues. Trimming cost V 4 bases and J 2 bases; bases outside gene matches: 3. The CDR3 region is CASSCGTSGQETQYF. As DNA, the CDR3 is TGTGCCAGCAGCTGTGGGACTAGCGGACAAGAGACCCAGTACTTC. Combining the CDR3 with reference TRBV11-2 and TRBJ2-5 gives the whole variable domain EAGVAQSPRYKIIEKRQSVAFWCNPISGHATLYWYQQILGQGPKLLIQFQNNGVVDDSQLPKDRFSAERLKGVDSTLKIQPAKLEDSAVYLCASSCGTSGQETQYFGPGTRLLVL.

In the case of this clonotype: A much larger clone is a single base away; this may be a read error. Here the CDR3 omits its conserved ending phenylalanine or tryptophan, so a read error is the likely source. The V gene is TRBV4-3, the J gene TRBJ2-7, with D uncertain. V was clipped by 2 bases and J by 2 bases, with 13 bases between them. The length of the CDR3 is 15 residues. The germline V gene has CDR1 LGHNA and CDR2 YSLEER. The CDR3 DNA is TGCGCCAGCAGCCAATTAGCCGGGCCGACCTACGAGCAGTACATC. This encodes CASSQLAGPTYEQYI.

This clonotype has a count of ten or more. This rearrangement joins TRBV7-9 to TRBJ1-1; D gene uncertain. The CDR3 totals 14 residues. The germline V gene encodes CDR1 SEHNR and CDR2 FQNEAQ (reference sequence). V was shortened by 2 bases and J by 0 bases, with 7 bases between the two germline ends. The CDR3 here is CASSLTLMNTEAFF. Here the CDR3 DNA reads TGTGCCAGCAGCTTAACGCTCATGAACACTGAAGCTTTCTTT.

This clonotype was recorded a few times. It may be a read error: a sequence one base away is much more abundant. The chain couples TRBV20-1 to TRBJ1-5; D may be TRBD1 (5 bases). Germline V gene sequence: CDR1 DFQATT, CDR2 SNEGSKA (reference sequence). The CDR3 runs to 13 residues. The germline V and J ends were trimmed by 5 bases and 4 bases, with 12 bases remaining between them. Here the CDR3 DNA reads TGCAGTGCTGGAGGGGAGGGAAATCAGCCCCAGCATTTT. Translation: CSAGGEGNQPQHF.

There are a few counts of this clonotype. The chain joins TRBV5-4 to TRBJ2-7; 12 nucleotides line up with TRBD2. This CDR3 comprises 17 residues. Germline CDR1 SGHNT, CDR2 YYREEE (reference sequence). V shed 0 bases and J 1 base; nucleotides not matched to a gene: 5. CDR3 loop: CASSLALAGGISYEQYF. In DNA, the CDR3 is TGTGCCAGCAGCTTGGCCCTAGCGGGAGGGATATCCTACGAGCAGTACTTC.

As for this clonotype: A much larger clone differs from this one at a single base, so this may be a read error. The chain carries TRBV7-9 and TRBJ2-3; 12 bases agree with TRBD1. Germline-derived CDR1 and CDR2 are SEHNR and FQNEAQ (reference sequence). The CDR3 covers 16 residues. J lost 6 bases, V lost 4 bases, and 8 bases had no gene match. DNA of the CDR3: TGTGCCAGCAGCTCAGTGGGGGACAGGGGGCCGGATACGCAGTATTTT. Protein product: CASSSVGDRGPDTQYF.

This clonotype was found many times. The genes are TRBV7-9 and TRBJ2-3, with D possibly TRBD1 on 6 matching bases. Germline V CDR1 and CDR2: SEHNR, FQNEAQ (reference sequence). V was cut by 7 bases and J by 2 bases, with 10 bases left in between. The CDR3 runs 13 residues. CDR3: CASMQGITDTQYF. The CDR3 bases are TGTGCCAGCATGCAGGGGATCACAGATACGCAGTATTTT.

This clonotype came up many times. V and J are TRBV27 and TRBJ2-7; D perhaps matches TRBD1 (6 bases). Germline V gene sequence: CDR1 MNHEY, CDR2 SMNVEV (reference sequence). The CDR3 has 14 amino acids. The germline V and J ends were trimmed by 5 bases and 3 bases, with 14 bases remaining between them. Here the CDR3 DNA reads TGTGCCAGCAGTCCCAGGGGCACCCTCTACGAGCAGTACTTC. This translates into CASSPRGTLYEQYF.

Concerning this clonotype itself: This clone may be a read error of a much larger clone one base away. The chain carries TRBV29-1 and TRBJ1-1; D is uncertain. Germline CDR1 SQVTM, CDR2 ANQGSEA. The CDR3 is made up of 12 amino acids. The CDR3: CSVDAENNEAFF. CDR3 DNA sequence: TGCAGCGTTGACGCAGAGAACAATGAAGCTTTCTTT.

The table lists this clonotype with many counts. One end of the junction varies from germline; a read error may be responsible. The gene calls are TRBV4-1 and TRBJ1-1, with D tentatively TRBD1 (6 bases). Germline V gene data show CDR1 as MGHRA and CDR2 as YSYEKL. There are 15 residues in the CDR3. CDR3 sequence: CASSQVNRENAEAFF. CDR3 nucleotides: TGCGCCAGCAGCCAAGTGAACAGGGAGAACGCTGAAGCTTTCTTT.

This clonotype was seen ten or more times. The chain uses TRBV19 and TRBJ2-3, with TRBD2 matching over 10 bases. The germline gives CDR1 LNHDA, CDR2 SQIVND (reference sequence). The CDR3 contains 17 residues. V lost 5 bases, J lost 1 base, and 9 bases stayed unmatched. CDR3: CASSSPPTSGGTDTQYF. DNA for the CDR3: TGTGCCAGTAGTTCACCCCCAACTAGCGGGGGCACAGATACGCAGTATTTT.

This clonotype was seen many times. The chain couples TRBV29-1 to TRBJ2-3, with D hard to call. CDR1 SQVTM and CDR2 ANQGSEA come from the germline V gene. The V gene lost 7 bases and the J gene lost 4 bases, with 12 bases spanning the gap. The CDR3 is made up of 12 amino acids. DNA of the CDR3: TGCAGCGCCCTCAGTCCCGCAGATACGCAGTATTTT. This translates into CSALSPADTQYF.

Of note for this clonotype: A read error may be the cause here, since a much bigger clone is one base away. The chain has TRBV9 and TRBJ2-7; D may be TRBD1 (6 bases). The CDR3 is 16 amino acids. The germline V gene has CDR1 SGDLS and CDR2 YYNGEE. DNA of the CDR3: TGTGCCGGCAGCGCCAGCCCGGGACATAATACCTACGAGCAGTACTTC. It encodes CAGSASPGHNTYEQYF. Drawing the rest from reference TRBV9 and TRBJ2-7, the complete variable domain is DSGVTQTPKHLITATGQRVTLRCSPRSGDLSVYWYQQSLDQGLQFLIQYYNGEERAKGNILERFSAQQFPDLHSELNLSSLELGDSALYFCAGSASPGHNTYEQYFGPGTRLTVT.

Comments on this clonotype: A much larger clone lies one base from this, so it may be a read error. The chain joins TRBV3-1 to TRBJ2-7; 11 bases map to TRBD2. Germline V gives CDR1 LGHDT, CDR2 YNNKEL (reference sequence). The CDR3 consists of 15 residues. This CDR3 reads CASSPGTSGEYGQYF. The CDR3 nucleotides read TGTGCCAGCAGCCCCGGGACTAGCGGAGAATACGGGCAGTACTTC.

This clonotype came up a few times. The V gene is TRBV20-1, the J gene TRBJ2-7; perhaps TRBD2 as D (5 bases). Germline CDR1 DFQATT, CDR2 SNEGSKA (reference sequence). CDR3 length equals 13 residues. Trimming stripped 3 bases from V and 0 bases from J, with 9 bases between. The CDR3 is CSASGESSYEQYF. CDR3 DNA sequence: TGCAGTGCTAGCGGGGAAAGCTCCTACGAGCAGTACTTC.

J is TRBJ2-7 and V is TRBV19, with D tentatively TRBD1 (6 bases). The CDR3 spans 16 residues. The V gene's germline CDR1 is LNHDA and CDR2 SQIVND (reference sequence). Trimming took 5 bases from V and 0 from J, leaving 17 bases between them. Written as DNA, the CDR3 is TGTGCCAGTAGTGCCGAAGGGGGTCCGGCCTCCTACGAGCAGTACTTC. Encoded protein: CASSAEGGPASYEQYF.

This chain uses TRBV20-1 with TRBJ2-7; D possibly matches TRBD1 or TRBD2 (6 bases each). V lost 2 bases to trimming and J lost 2 bases, with 13 bases between them. Germline V gene lookup returns CDR1 DFQATT and CDR2 SNEGSKA (reference sequence). CDR3 length: 14 residues. This CDR3 is CSARLRGRTYEQYF. The DNA of the CDR3 is TGCAGTGCTAGACTCCGGGGGCGTACCTACGAGCAGTACTTC.

This clonotype showed up many times. V and J are TRBV2 and TRBJ2-3, with TRBD2 identical over 12 bases. With 7 bases clipped from V and 5 bases from J, the junction kept 7 bases outside the gene matches. Germline CDR1 and CDR2: SNHLY and FYNNEI. This CDR3 is 15 amino acids long. The CDR3 bases are TGTGCCAGCATGCGACGGACTAGCGGGATAGATACGCAGTATTTT. Amino acids: CASMRRTSGIDTQYF.

The rearrangement joins TRBV28 to TRBJ2-1, with D possibly matching TRBD1 (6 bases). Germline V gives CDR1 MDHEN, CDR2 SYDVKM. The CDR3 runs to 16 residues. With 6 bases removed from V and 2 bases from J, the gap between germline ends came to 17 bases. In nucleotides, the CDR3 is TGTGCCAGCAGGGCGATCAGGGGTTCGCCCTACAATGAGCAGTTCTTC. It translates to CASRAIRGSPYNEQFF.

This clonotype was counted at least ten times. This rearrangement joins TRBV30 to TRBJ1-6, with a weak D call TRBD1 (6 bases). This CDR3 has 13 amino acids. Germline V gene data show CDR1 as GTSNPN and CDR2 as SVGIG (reference sequence). V was cut by 4 bases and J by 5 bases, with 9 bases left in between. Here the CDR3 DNA reads TGTGCCTGGACCAGGGGAAATAATTCACCCCTCCACTTT. It is translated as CAWTRGNNSPLHF. Using reference TRBV30 and TRBJ1-6 for the parts outside the CDR3, the full variable domain is SQTIHQWPATLVQPVGSPLSLECTVEGTSNPNLYWYRQAAGRGLQLLFYSVGIGQISSEVPQNLSASRPQDRQFILSSKKLLLSDSGFYLCAWTRGNNSPLHFGNGTRLTVT.

About this clonotype: One junction end does not reproduce the germline sequence, and a read error may be involved. The CDR3 nucleotides are TGCAGCGTGGAACCGGGACATAAAAAGACCCGGTACTTC. This translates into CSVEPGHKKTRYF. The chain has TRBV29-1 and TRBJ2-5; weak D call: TRBD1 (6 bases). This CDR3 is built from 13 residues. The germline V gene encodes CDR1 SQVTM and CDR2 ANQGSEA.

This clonotype was observed a few times. This chain joins TRBV29-1 and TRBJ2-7; D not certain. Germline V CDR1 and CDR2: SQVTM, ANQGSEA. V was shortened by 7 bases and J by 4 bases, with 11 bases between the two germline ends. The CDR3 has 11 residues. Here the CDR3 reads CSAITVYEQYF. The CDR3 DNA reads as TGCAGCGCCATCACGGTTTACGAGCAGTACTTC.

In this sample, this clonotype turned up many times. The chain uses TRBV7-8 and TRBJ2-2; D is undetermined. CDR1 and CDR2 from the germline V gene are SGHVS and FQNEAQ. This CDR3 has 12 amino acids. Between the trimmed V and J ends, which lost 1 base and 7 bases, there was a span of 4 bases. CDR3 residues: CASSLVSGELFF. CDR3 nucleotide sequence: TGTGCCAGCAGCTTAGTGAGCGGGGAGCTGTTTTTT.

As concerns this clonotype: The CDR3 end shows no conserved phenylalanine or tryptophan, and so a read error is likely. V usage is TRBV5-3 and J usage is TRBJ2-7, with 11 bases identical to TRBD2. TRBV5-3 belongs to the ORF category, with a function that is uncertain. This CDR3 contains 14 residues. The trim removed 8 bases at V and 2 bases at J, leaving 6 bases unmatched. The chain's CDR3 is CASRMGLAAYEQYL. The CDR3 DNA reads TGTGCCAGCAGAATGGGACTAGCGGCCTACGAGCAGTACCTC.

The chain is built from TRBV20-1 and TRBJ1-1; the D gene is possibly TRBD1 (6 bases). V lost 2 bases to trimming and J lost 1 base, with 8 bases between them. Per germline, CDR1 DFQATT and CDR2 SNEGSKA (reference sequence). The CDR3 loop spans 13 amino acids. CDR3 residues: CSARPDRNTEAFF. CDR3 DNA sequence: TGCAGTGCTAGACCGGACAGGAACACTGAAGCTTTCTTT.